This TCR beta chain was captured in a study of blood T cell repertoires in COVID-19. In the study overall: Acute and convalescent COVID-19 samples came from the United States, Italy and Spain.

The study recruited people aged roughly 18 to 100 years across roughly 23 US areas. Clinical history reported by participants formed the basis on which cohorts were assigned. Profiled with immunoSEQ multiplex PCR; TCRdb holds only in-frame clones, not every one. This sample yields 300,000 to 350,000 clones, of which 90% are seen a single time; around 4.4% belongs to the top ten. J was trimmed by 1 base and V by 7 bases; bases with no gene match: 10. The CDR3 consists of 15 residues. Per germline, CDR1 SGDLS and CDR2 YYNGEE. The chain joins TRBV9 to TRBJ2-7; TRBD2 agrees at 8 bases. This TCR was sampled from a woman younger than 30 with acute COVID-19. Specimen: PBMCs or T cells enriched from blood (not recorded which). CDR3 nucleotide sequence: TGTGCCAGCGGACCGGCGGGACTAGGTTCCTACGAGCAGTACTTC. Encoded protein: CASGPAGLGSYEQYF.